A selection of T cell receptor beta chains follows, all from one sample in a study of blood T cell repertoires in COVID-19. Here immunoSEQ multiplex PCR was the method, and the copy in TCRdb shows in-frame clones only, minus some. The profile shows just over 90,000 clones, approximately 87% of them singletons. The sample was peripheral blood. Receptors were obtained from a human donor with active COVID-19. The donor label of this sample is uncertain. CDR3s include the opening cysteine and the closing phenylalanine or tryptophan. Fields, in order: CDR3 protein, CDR3 DNA, D gene, J gene, clone size, V gene. D genes are given only for firm matches. A row's size may be missing; if present it is once, few, many or a size class.

CDR3: CASSSYANYGYTF
DNA: TGTGCCAGCAGCTCCTATGCCAACTATGGCTACACCTTC
D: -
J: TRBJ1-2
size: -
V: TRBV5-5

CDR3: CASSLIGGEETQYF
DNA: TGTGCCAGCAGCTTAATTGGCGGGGAAGAGACCCAGTACTTC
D: -
J: TRBJ2-5
size: -
V: TRBV7-3

CDR3: CASSLSPGLAGHEQYF
DNA: TGTGCCAGCAGCTTAAGTCCGGGACTAGCGGGACACGAGCAGTACTTC
D: TRBD2
J: TRBJ2-7
size: -
V: TRBV7-6

CDR3: CASGQGALSPVGAVNGYTF
DNA: TGTGCCAGTGGACAGGGGGCATTATCCCCCGTGGGCGCTGTTAATGGCTACACCTTC
D: -
J: TRBJ1-2
size: -
V: TRBV21-1

CDR3: CATSRSGFGGETEKLFF
DNA: TGTGCCACCAGCAGATCAGGATTTGGGGGCGAGACCGAAAAACTGTTTTTT
D: -
J: TRBJ1-4
size: -
V: TRBV15

CDR3: CASSYRDRTNEKLFF
DNA: TGTGCCAGCAGTTACCGGGACAGGACTAATGAAAAACTGTTTTTT
D: TRBD1
J: TRBJ1-4
size: -
V: TRBV6-2/TRBV6-3

CDR3: CASSSHMTRDGGETQYF
DNA: TGTGCCAGCAGCTCACATATGACGCGGGACGGGGGGGAGACCCAGTACTTC
D: TRBD2
J: TRBJ2-5
size: -
V: TRBV7-9

CDR3: CASILDRKNTGELFF
DNA: TGTGCCAGCATCCTGGACAGAAAGAACACCGGGGAGCTGTTTTTT
D: -
J: TRBJ2-2
size: -
V: TRBV2

CDR3: CASSVGPVNTEAFF
DNA: TGTGCCAGCAGCGTAGGTCCGGTGAACACTGAAGCTTTCTTT
D: -
J: TRBJ1-1
size: -
V: TRBV9

CDR3: CASSSGQGPYGYTF
DNA: TGTGCCAGCAGTTCGGGACAGGGCCCCTATGGCTACACCTTC
D: TRBD1
J: TRBJ1-2
size: -
V: TRBV27

CDR3: CVRRGPHRGDNQPQHF
DNA: TGTGTCAGAAGGGGACCCCACAGGGGGGATAATCAGCCCCAGCATTTT
D: -
J: TRBJ1-5
size: once
V: TRBV7-5

CDR3: CASSVVKTGTSAGELFF
DNA: TGTGCCAGCAGCGTAGTCAAGACCGGGACATCGGCCGGGGAGCTGTTTTTT
D: -
J: TRBJ2-2
size: once
V: TRBV9

CDR3: CASSQGGQGIGEQYF
DNA: TGCGCCAGCAGCCAAGGGGGACAGGGAATCGGCGAGCAGTACTTC
D: TRBD1
J: TRBJ2-7
size: -
V: TRBV4-1

CDR3: CASSLASQETQYF
DNA: TGCGCCAGCAGCTTGGCCAGCCAAGAGACCCAGTACTTC
D: -
J: TRBJ2-5
size: -
V: TRBV5-1

CDR3: CASSPTLSTGANYGYTF
DNA: TGTGCCAGCAGTCCCACCCTCTCAACAGGTGCTAACTATGGCTACACCTTC
D: -
J: TRBJ1-2
size: -
V: TRBV27

CDR3: CSARTAYEQYF
DNA: TGCAGTGCTAGAACAGCCTACGAGCAGTACTTC
D: -
J: TRBJ2-7
size: -
V: TRBV20-1

CDR3: CASSQEISYTGELFF
DNA: TGTGCCAGCAGCCAAGAAATTTCTTACACCGGGGAGCTGTTTTTT
D: -
J: TRBJ2-2
size: -
V: TRBV3-1/TRBV3-2

CDR3: CAWSSPGTGPNTEAFF
DNA: TGTGCCTGGAGTTCACCCGGAACGGGTCCGAACACTGAAGCTTTCTTT
D: -
J: TRBJ1-1
size: once
V: TRBV30

CDR3: CASSRPQGHEQYF
DNA: TGTGCCAGTAGCCGACCCCAGGGGCACGAGCAGTACTTC
D: -
J: TRBJ2-7
size: -
V: TRBV19

CDR3: CASSSSSLAGATYEQYF
DNA: TGTGCCAGCAGTTCGTCATCTCTAGCGGGGGCAACCTACGAGCAGTACTTC
D: TRBD2
J: TRBJ2-7
size: few
V: TRBV27

CDR3: CASSVGQGRIEKLFF
DNA: TGTGCCAGCAGCGTAGGGCAGGGGCGCATTGAAAAACTGTTTTTT
D: -
J: TRBJ1-4
size: -
V: TRBV9

CDR3: CAWSPGTGKSEQYF
DNA: TGTGCCTGGAGTCCCGGGACAGGGAAAAGCGAGCAGTACTTC
D: TRBD1
J: TRBJ2-7
size: -
V: TRBV30

CDR3: CAWSVGQYSNQPQHF
DNA: TGTGCCTGGAGTGTTGGACAGTATAGCAATCAGCCCCAGCATTTT
D: -
J: TRBJ1-5
size: -
V: TRBV30

CDR3: CASSYPPGVSTDTQYF
DNA: TGTGCCAGCAGTTACCCACCGGGGGTAAGCACAGATACGCAGTATTTT
D: -
J: TRBJ2-3
size: once
V: TRBV6-2/TRBV6-3

CDR3: CSVETGSEAFF
DNA: TGCAGCGTTGAGACGGGGTCTGAAGCTTTCTTT
D: -
J: TRBJ1-1
size: -
V: TRBV29-1

CDR3: CASSLSAGAPEKLFF
DNA: TGTGCCAGCAGTTTATCGGCAGGGGCCCCTGAAAAACTGTTTTTT
D: -
J: TRBJ1-4
size: -
V: TRBV27

CDR3: CASQDSGETEAFF
DNA: TGTGCCAGCCAGGACTCCGGGGAGACTGAAGCTTTCTTT
D: -
J: TRBJ1-1
size: -
V: TRBV19

CDR3: CASSQPGRRDLAVIQYF
DNA: TGCGCCAGCAGCCAACCAGGACGCCGAGACCTAGCTGTCATTCAGTACTTC
D: -
J: TRBJ2-4
size: -
V: TRBV4-1

CDR3: CASTSPRVGQGKFWANVLTF
DNA: TGTGCCAGCACCTCCCCGCGGGTGGGACAGGGGAAATTCTGGGCCAACGTCCTGACTTTC
D: TRBD1
J: TRBJ2-6
size: few
V: TRBV6-4

CDR3: CASSAPYRSQNEKLFF
DNA: TGTGCCAGCAGCGCTCCCTACAGGAGCCAAAATGAAAAACTGTTTTTT
D: -
J: TRBJ1-4
size: -
V: TRBV7-9

CDR3: CASSFGQVTYQPQHF
DNA: TGTGCCAGCAGTTTCGGACAGGTTACGTATCAGCCCCAGCATTTT
D: TRBD1
J: TRBJ1-5
size: -
V: TRBV6-2/TRBV6-3

CDR3: CASSLTSGDGADTQYF
DNA: TGTGCCAGCAGTTTGACTAGCGGGGATGGGGCAGATACGCAGTATTTT
D: TRBD2
J: TRBJ2-3
size: few
V: TRBV6-2/TRBV6-3

CDR3: CASTSAGVQGEQYF
DNA: TGTGCCAGCACGTCCGCCGGGGTTCAAGGGGAGCAGTACTTC
D: -
J: TRBJ2-7
size: -
V: TRBV2

CDR3: CASSSGDSVFNYGYTF
DNA: TGTGCCAGCAGTTCGGGGGACAGCGTTTTTAACTATGGCTACACCTTC
D: TRBD1
J: TRBJ1-2
size: -
V: TRBV27

CDR3: CASRPAGLGYEQYF
DNA: TGTGCCAGTAGACCTGCGGGGTTAGGCTACGAGCAGTACTTC
D: -
J: TRBJ2-7
size: -
V: TRBV28